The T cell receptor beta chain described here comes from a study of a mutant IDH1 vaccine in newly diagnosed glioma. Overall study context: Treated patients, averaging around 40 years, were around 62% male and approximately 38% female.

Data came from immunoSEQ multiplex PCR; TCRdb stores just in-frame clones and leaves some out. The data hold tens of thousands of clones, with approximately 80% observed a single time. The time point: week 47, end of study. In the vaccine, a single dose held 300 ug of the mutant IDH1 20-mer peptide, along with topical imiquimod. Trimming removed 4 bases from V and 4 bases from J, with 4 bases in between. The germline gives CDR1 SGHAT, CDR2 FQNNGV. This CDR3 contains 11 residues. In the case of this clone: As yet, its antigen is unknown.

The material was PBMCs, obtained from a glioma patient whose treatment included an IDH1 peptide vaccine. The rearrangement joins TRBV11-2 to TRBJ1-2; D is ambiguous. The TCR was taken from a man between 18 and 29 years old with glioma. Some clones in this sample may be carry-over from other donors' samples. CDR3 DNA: TGTGCCAGCAGCTCCACCTATGGCTACACCTTC. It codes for CASSSTYGYTF. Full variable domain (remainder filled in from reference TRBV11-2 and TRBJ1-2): EAGVAQSPRYKIIEKRQSVAFWCNPISGHATLYWYQQILGQGPKLLIQFQNNGVVDDSQLPKDRFSAERLKGVDSTLKIQPAKLEDSAVYLCASSSTYGYTFGSGTRLTVV.